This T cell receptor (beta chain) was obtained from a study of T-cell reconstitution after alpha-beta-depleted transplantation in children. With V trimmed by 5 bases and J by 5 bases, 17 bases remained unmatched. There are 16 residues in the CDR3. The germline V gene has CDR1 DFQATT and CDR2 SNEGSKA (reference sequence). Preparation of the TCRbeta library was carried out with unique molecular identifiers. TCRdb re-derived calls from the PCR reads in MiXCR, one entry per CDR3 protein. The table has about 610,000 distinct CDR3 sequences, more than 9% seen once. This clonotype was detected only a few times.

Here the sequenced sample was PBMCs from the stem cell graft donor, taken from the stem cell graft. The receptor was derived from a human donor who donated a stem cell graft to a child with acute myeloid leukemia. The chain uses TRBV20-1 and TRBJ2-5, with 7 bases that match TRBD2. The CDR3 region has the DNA TGCAGTGCTGGACCATTCGGGGCGGGAGAGTTTGAGACCCAGTACTTC. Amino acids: CSAGPFGAGEFETQYF.